These 7 T cell receptor beta chains share one sample of origin, sequenced in a study of T-cell reconstitution after alpha-beta-depleted transplantation in children. Construction of the TCRbeta library involved unique molecular identifiers. TCRdb reprocessed the PCR reads with MiXCR, giving one entry per CDR3 protein. Altogether around 200,000 distinct CDR3 sequences are present, about a sixth being singletons, with the ten largest covering 35% to 50%. The starting material was PBMCs, mostly from graft donor cells, obtained 360 days after TCRalphabeta/CD19-depleted stem cell transplant. The receptors stem from a male patient aged 2-9 years who had a stem cell transplant for acute lymphoblastic leukemia, so the T cells may come from the graft donor.

This clonotype has more than one count but fewer than ten. The chain links TRBV6-1 to TRBJ2-3; 8 bases align to TRBD2. Germline CDR1 is MNHNS and CDR2 is SASEGT. The CDR3 contains 16 residues. J was trimmed by 4 bases and V by 5 bases; bases with no gene match: 11. CDR3 amino acids: CASSRTFGGASDTQYF. The DNA of the CDR3 is TGTGCCAGCAGTCGGACCTTCGGGGGGGCCTCAGATACGCAGTATTTT.

The chain uses TRBV11-2 and TRBJ2-1; 10 positions match TRBD2. The CDR3 extends over 16 amino acids. Germline loops: CDR1 SGHAT, CDR2 FQNNGV. J was trimmed by 6 bases and V by 6 bases; bases with no gene match: 11. The CDR3 protein is CASRMELAGVTNEQFF. The CDR3 DNA follows: TGTGCCAGCAGAATGGAGCTAGCGGGGGTTACCAATGAGCAGTTCTTC.

This clonotype appeared many times. This rearrangement joins TRBV24-1 to TRBJ2-1; D ambiguous. This CDR3 is built from 13 residues. Germline lookup yields CDR1 KGHDR and CDR2 SFDVKD. V dropped 1 base and J dropped 6 bases, with 6 bases sitting between them. The CDR3 region has the DNA TGTGCCACCAGTGATTTTACGAGCAATGAGCAGTTCTTC. It codes for CATSDFTSNEQFF.

In this sample, this clonotype turned up a few times. This chain connects TRBV7-2 to TRBJ2-6; perhaps D is TRBD1 or TRBD2 (5 bases each). Germline V CDR1 and CDR2: SGHTA, FQGNSA. V was pared by 4 bases and J by 4 bases, with 14 bases between. The CDR3 extends over 16 amino acids. The CDR3, as DNA: TGTGCCAGCAGCTCCCAAGTTGGGGGAGGGGCCAACGTCCTGACTTTC. This codes for CASSSQVGGGANVLTF.

This clonotype was seen more than once but under ten times. CDR3 nucleotide sequence: TGCAGCGTTTATCTGGTGGGTGAAAAACTGTTTTTT. It translates to CSVYLVGEKLFF. The rearrangement links TRBV29-1 to TRBJ1-4; the D is unclear. The CDR3 has 12 amino acids. Germline V gene sequence: CDR1 SQVTM, CDR2 ANQGSEA. Trimming pared 5 bases from V and 7 bases from J, leaving 11 bases between.

In its sample, this clonotype was seen a few times. The chain recombines TRBV5-1 with TRBJ1-3; 10 bases are shared with TRBD1. Germline V CDR1 and CDR2: SGHRS, YFSETQ. The CDR3 loop spans 14 amino acids. V was pared by 4 bases and J by 4 bases, with 2 bases of the junction left unmatched. The CDR3 spells CASSPGQGGNTIYF. The CDR3 coding sequence is TGCGCCAGCAGCCCGGGACAGGGGGGAAACACCATATATTTT.

This chain connects TRBV14 to TRBJ2-5; D gene uncertain. This CDR3 has 16 residues. The V and J ends lost 5 bases and 0 bases respectively, with 16 bases between them. Germline V gene data show CDR1 as SGHDN and CDR2 as FVKESK. The CDR3 DNA follows: TGTGCCAGCAGCGAACCCCTAAGGGTGGACCAAGAGACCCAGTACTTC. Its protein is CASSEPLRVDQETQYF.